The TCR beta chain under discussion was sequenced for a study of blood T cell repertoires in COVID-19. The wider study: There were acute and convalescent COVID-19 samples, and they came from the United States, Italy and Spain.

This CDR3 comprises 16 residues. Germline trimming cut 4 bases from V and 4 bases from J; bases unmatched to any gene: 9. Looked up from germline, CDR1 is SGHRS and CDR2 is YFSETQ. Profiled with immunoSEQ multiplex PCR; TCRdb holds only in-frame clones, not every one. The sample has a few hundred thousand clones, 75% to 90% seen once; the top ten hold 3% to 4.5%. This TCR was recovered from a woman under 30 with acute or convalescent COVID-19. The sequencing sample was made of peripheral blood. The J gene is TRBJ2-1, the V gene TRBV5-1, with TRBD2 matching 9 bases. CDR3 amino acids: CASSPGETSGYNEQFF. The CDR3 DNA reads TGCGCCAGCAGCCCGGGTGAGACTAGCGGTTACAATGAGCAGTTCTTC.